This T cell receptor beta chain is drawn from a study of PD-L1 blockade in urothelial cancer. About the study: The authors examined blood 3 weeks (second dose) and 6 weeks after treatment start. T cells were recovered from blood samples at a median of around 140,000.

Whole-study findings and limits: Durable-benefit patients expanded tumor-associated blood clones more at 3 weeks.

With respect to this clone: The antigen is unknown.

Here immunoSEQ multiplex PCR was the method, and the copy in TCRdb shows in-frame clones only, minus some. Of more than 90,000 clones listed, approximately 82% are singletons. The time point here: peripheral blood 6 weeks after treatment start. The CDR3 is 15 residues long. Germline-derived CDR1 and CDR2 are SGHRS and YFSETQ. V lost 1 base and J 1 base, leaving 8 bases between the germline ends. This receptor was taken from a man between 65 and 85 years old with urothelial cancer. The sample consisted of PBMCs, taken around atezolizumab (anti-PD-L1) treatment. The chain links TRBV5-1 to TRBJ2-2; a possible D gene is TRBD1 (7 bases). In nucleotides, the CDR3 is TGCGCCAGCAGCTTGCAGGGGGGGAACACCGGGGAGCTGTTTTTT. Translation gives CASSLQGGNTGELFF.